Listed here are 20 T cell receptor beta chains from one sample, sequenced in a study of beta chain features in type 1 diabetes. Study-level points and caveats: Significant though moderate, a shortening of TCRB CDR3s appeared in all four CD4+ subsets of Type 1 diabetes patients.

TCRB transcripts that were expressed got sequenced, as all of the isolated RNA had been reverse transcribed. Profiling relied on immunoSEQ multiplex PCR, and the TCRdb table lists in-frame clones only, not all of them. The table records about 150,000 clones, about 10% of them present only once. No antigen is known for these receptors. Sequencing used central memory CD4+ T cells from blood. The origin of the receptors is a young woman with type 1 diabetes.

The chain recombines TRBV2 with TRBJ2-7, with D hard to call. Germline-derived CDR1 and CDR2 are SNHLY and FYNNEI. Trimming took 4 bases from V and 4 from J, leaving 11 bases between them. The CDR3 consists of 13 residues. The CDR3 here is CASSAVLYYEQYF. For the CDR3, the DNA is TGTGCCAGCAGTGCCGTCTTATATTACGAGCAGTACTTC.

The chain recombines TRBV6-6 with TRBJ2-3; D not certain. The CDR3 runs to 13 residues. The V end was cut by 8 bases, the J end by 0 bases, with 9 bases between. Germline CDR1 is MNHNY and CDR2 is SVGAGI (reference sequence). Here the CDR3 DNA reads TGTGCCAGCCAACCGACTAGCACAGATACGCAGTATTTT. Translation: CASQPTSTDTQYF.

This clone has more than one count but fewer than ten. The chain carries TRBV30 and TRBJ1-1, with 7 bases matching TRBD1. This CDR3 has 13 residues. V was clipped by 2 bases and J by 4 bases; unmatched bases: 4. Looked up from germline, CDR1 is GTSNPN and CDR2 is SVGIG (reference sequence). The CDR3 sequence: CAWSTGAGTEAFF. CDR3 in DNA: TGTGCCTGGAGTACAGGGGCGGGCACTGAAGCTTTCTTT.

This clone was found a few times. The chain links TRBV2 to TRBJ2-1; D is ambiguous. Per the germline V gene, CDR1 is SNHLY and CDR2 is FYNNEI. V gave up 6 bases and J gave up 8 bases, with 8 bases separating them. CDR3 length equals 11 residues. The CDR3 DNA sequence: TGTGCCAGCAGATATAGTGATGAGCAGTTCTTC. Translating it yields CASRYSDEQFF.

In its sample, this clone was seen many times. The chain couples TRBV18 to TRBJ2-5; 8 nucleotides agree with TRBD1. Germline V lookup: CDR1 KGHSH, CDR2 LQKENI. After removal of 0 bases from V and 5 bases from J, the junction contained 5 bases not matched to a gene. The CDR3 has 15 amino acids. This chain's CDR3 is CASSPPETGEETQYF. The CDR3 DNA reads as TGTGCCAGCTCACCACCGGAGACAGGGGAGGAGACCCAGTACTTC.

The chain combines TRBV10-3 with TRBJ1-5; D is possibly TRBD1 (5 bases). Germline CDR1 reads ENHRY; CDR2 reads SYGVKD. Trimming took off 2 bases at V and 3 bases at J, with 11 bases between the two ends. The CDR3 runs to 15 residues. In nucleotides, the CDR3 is TGTGCCATCAGTGAGAACCAGGGTTCCAATCAGCCCCAGCATTTT. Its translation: CAISENQGSNQPQHF.

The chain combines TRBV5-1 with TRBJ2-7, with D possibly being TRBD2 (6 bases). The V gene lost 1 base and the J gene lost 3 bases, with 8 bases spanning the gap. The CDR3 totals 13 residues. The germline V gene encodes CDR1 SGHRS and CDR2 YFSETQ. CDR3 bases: TGCGCCAGCAGCTTGTCTAGCGACTACGAGCAGTACTTC. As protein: CASSLSSDYEQYF.

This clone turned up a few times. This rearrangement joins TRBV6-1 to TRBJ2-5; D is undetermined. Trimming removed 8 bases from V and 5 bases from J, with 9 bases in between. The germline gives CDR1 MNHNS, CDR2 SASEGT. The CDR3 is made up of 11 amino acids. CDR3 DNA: TGTGCCAGCGCCCTACTCGAGACCCAGTACTTC. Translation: CASALLETQYF.

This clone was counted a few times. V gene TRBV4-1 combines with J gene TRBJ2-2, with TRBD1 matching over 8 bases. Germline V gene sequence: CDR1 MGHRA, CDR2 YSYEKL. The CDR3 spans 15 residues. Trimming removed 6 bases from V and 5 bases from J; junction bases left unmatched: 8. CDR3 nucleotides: TGCGCCAGCAGACAATCAGGGGGCGGAACCGGGGAGCTGTTTTTT. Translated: CASRQSGGGTGELFF.

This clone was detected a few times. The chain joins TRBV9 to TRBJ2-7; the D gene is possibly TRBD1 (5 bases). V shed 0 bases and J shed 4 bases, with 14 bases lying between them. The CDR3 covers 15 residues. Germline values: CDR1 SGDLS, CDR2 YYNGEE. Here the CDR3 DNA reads TGTGCCAGCAGCGTAGGGCAGGGCCACACTTACGAGCAGTACTTC. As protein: CASSVGQGHTYEQYF.

DNA of the CDR3: TGTGCCAGCGGCAGAGGAGTCTCTGGAAACACCATATATTTT. Encoded protein: CASGRGVSGNTIYF. The chain combines TRBV9 with TRBJ1-3; no clear D gene. Germline V gives CDR1 SGDLS, CDR2 YYNGEE. The CDR3 spans 14 residues. V was trimmed by 7 bases and J by 0 bases, leaving 11 bases between them. Supplemented by reference TRBV9 and TRBJ1-3, the full variable domain reads DSGVTQTPKHLITATGQRVTLRCSPRSGDLSVYWYQQSLDQGLQFLIQYYNGEERAKGNILERFSAQQFPDLHSELNLSSLELGDSALYFCASGRGVSGNTIYFGEGSWLTVV.

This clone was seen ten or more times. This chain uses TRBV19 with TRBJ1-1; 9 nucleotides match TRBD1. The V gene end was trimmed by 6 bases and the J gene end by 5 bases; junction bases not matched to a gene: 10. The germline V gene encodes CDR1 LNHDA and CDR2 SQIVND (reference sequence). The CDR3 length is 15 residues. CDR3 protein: CASRTQGATGTEAFF. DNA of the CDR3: TGTGCCAGTAGGACACAGGGGGCAACGGGGACTGAAGCTTTCTTT.

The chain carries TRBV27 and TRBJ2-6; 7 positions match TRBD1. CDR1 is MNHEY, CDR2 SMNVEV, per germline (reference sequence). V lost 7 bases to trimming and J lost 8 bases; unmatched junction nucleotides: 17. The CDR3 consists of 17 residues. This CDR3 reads CASTGTVRRLGTNVLTF. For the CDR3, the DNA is TGTGCCAGCACCGGGACAGTCAGGCGACTCGGGACCAACGTCCTGACTTTC.

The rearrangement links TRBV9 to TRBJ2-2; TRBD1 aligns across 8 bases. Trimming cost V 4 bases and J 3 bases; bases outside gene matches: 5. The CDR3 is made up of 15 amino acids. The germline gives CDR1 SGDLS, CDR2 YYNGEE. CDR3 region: CASSRGQGHTGELFF. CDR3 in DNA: TGTGCCAGCAGCAGAGGACAGGGACACACCGGGGAGCTGTTTTTT.

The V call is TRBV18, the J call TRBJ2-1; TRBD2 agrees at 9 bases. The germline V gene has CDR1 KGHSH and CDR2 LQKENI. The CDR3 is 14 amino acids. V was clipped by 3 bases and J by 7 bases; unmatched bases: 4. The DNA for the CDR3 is TGTGCCAGCTCACCGCCTAGCGGGAATAATGAGCAGTTCTTC. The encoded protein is CASSPPSGNNEQFF.

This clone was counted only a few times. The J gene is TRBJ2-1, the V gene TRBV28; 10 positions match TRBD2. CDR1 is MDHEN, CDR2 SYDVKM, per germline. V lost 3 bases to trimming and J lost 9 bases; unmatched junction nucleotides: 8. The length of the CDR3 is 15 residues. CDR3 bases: TGTGCCAGCAGTTTCGAGGGGACTAGCGCTGGTGAGCAGTTCTTC. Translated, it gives CASSFEGTSAGEQFF.

The CDR3 spells CASSLPRAAGGTGANVLTF. As DNA, the CDR3 is TGTGCCAGCAGCTTACCCCGGGCGGCAGGGGGAACTGGGGCCAACGTCCTGACTTTC. The chain carries TRBV7-2 and TRBJ2-6; 7 positions match TRBD1. V lost 2 bases, J lost 2 bases, and 12 bases stayed unmatched. In germline, CDR1 is SGHTA, CDR2 FQGNSA. The CDR3 runs 19 residues. The full variable domain, with the rest looked up from reference TRBV7-2 and TRBJ2-6, is GAGVSQSPSNKVTEKGKDVELRCDPISGHTALYWYRQSLGQGLEFLIYFQGNSAPDKSGLPSDRFSAERTGGSVSTLTIQRTQQEDSAVYLCASSLPRAAGGTGANVLTFGAGSRLTVL.

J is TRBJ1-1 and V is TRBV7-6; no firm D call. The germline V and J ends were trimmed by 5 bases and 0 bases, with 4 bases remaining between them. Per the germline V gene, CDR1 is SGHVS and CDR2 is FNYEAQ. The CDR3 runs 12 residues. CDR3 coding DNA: TGTGCCAGCAGCGCGGTGAACACTGAAGCTTTCTTT. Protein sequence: CASSAVNTEAFF. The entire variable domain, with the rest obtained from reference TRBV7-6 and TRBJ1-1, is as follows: GAGVSQSPRYKVTKRGQDVALRCDPISGHVSLYWYRQALGQGPEFLTYFNYEAQQDKSGLPNDRFSAERPEGSISTLTIQRTEQRDSAMYRCASSAVNTEAFFGQGTRLTVV.

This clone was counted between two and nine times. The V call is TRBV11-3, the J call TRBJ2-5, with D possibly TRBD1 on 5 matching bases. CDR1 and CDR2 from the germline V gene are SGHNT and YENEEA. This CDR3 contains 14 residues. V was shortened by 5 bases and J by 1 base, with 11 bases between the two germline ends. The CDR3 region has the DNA TGTGCCAGCAGCCCCCTTAGGGGCCAAGAGACCCAGTACTTC. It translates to CASSPLRGQETQYF.

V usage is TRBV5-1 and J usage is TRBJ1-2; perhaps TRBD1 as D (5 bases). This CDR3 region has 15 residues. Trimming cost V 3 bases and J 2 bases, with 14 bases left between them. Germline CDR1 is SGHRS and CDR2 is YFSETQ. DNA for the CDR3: TGCGCCAGCAGCTCTCTGACAGACCTAAACTATGGCTACACCTTC. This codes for CASSSLTDLNYGYTF.